These T cell receptor beta chains were read from a single sample in a study of T-cell reconstitution after alpha-beta-depleted transplantation in children. TCRdb reprocessed the PCR reads via MiXCR and lists one record per CDR3 protein. The sample has around 600,000 distinct CDR3 sequences; under 12% are singletons. Sample: PBMCs from the stem cell graft donor, taken from the stem cell graft. All receptors come from a human donor who donated a stem cell graft to a child with acute myeloid leukemia. CDR3s leave out the opening cysteine and the closing phenylalanine or tryptophan. The order of the fields is J gene, V gene, CDR3 protein.

TRBJ1-2,TRBV10-3,AINPGLRGYT
TRBJ1-2,TRBV18,ASSPGQGADYGYT
TRBJ2-2,TRBV27,ASSFLPTTGELF
TRBJ1-3,TRBV7-9,ASSPRGSSGNTIY
TRBJ2-2,TRBV11-2,ASSSGGTASNTGELF
TRBJ1-1,TRBV20-1,SARAGAEAF
TRBJ1-1,TRBV7-8,ASSFSGGDTEAF
TRBJ2-7,TRBV27,ASSLRDGGTYEQY
TRBJ1-6,TRBV3-1,ASSQGDSVGPLH
TRBJ2-1,TRBV14,ASSQPGTVFNEQF
TRBJ1-3,TRBV20-1,SARVLLGSGNTIY
TRBJ2-3,TRBV29-1,SVSGGDTDTQY
TRBJ2-2,TRBV7-3,ASSESKLAGGPGELF
TRBJ1-3,TRBV12-3/TRBV12-4,ASSLTPSGNTIY
TRBJ2-1,TRBV9,ASSVDTGPYNEQF
TRBJ1-1,TRBV24-1,ATTGTSGAEAF
TRBJ2-5,TRBV29-1,SVVTEEETQY
TRBJ2-7,TRBV20-1,SASDGGRVNYEQY
TRBJ1-2,TRBV6-2/TRBV6-3,ASQSTVNYGYT
TRBJ2-3,TRBV2,ASSEDSAPRGTQY